These 23 T cell receptor beta chains were all obtained from the same sample, sequenced in a study of blood T cell repertoires in COVID-19. The method was immunoSEQ multiplex PCR; TCRdb's version includes in-frame clones alone and lacks a portion of them. The sample lists over 120,000 clones, about 77% seen once, with about 8.4% in the top ten. Input material: peripheral blood. All receptors come from a woman aged 45-59 years with active or convalescent COVID-19.

The chain couples TRBV2 to TRBJ1-2, with TRBD1 as a possible D gene (5 bases). The CDR3 is 12 amino acids. In germline, CDR1 is SNHLY, CDR2 FYNNEI. V was shortened by 8 bases and J by 3 bases, with 10 bases between the two germline ends. CDR3 DNA: TGTGCCAGCGGAGGGGATGACTATGGCTACACCTTC. It yields the protein CASGGDDYGYTF. Full variable domain (outside the CDR3, taken from reference TRBV2 and TRBJ1-2): EPEVTQTPSHQVTQMGQEVILRCVPISNHLYFYWYRQILGQKVEFLVSFYNNEISEKSEIFDDQFSVERPDGSNFTLKIRSTKLEDSAMYFCASGGDDYGYTFGSGTRLTVV.

The V call is TRBV30, the J call TRBJ1-3, with D perhaps matching TRBD1 (5 bases). V shed 0 bases and J shed 4 bases, with 10 bases lying between them. Germline values: CDR1 GTSNPN, CDR2 SVGIG (reference sequence). The CDR3 consists of 14 residues. CDR3 DNA sequence: TGTGCCTGGAGTGTATTTGGGGCAGGAAACACCATATATTTT. This encodes CAWSVFGAGNTIYF.

This clone was seen more than once but under ten times. An end of the junction does not agree with germline; a read error may underlie this. The identical CDR3 is also encoded by other nucleotide sequences in the sample. J is TRBJ2-3 and V is TRBV9, with a possible D match to TRBD2 (7 bases). The germline CDR1 and CDR2 sequences are SGDLS and YYNGEE. The CDR3 has 16 amino acids. In DNA, the CDR3 is TGCGCCCGCAGCAAGGGGGGGGATCTGTACACAGATACGCAGTATTTT. Translation: CARSKGGDLYTDTQYF.

The rearrangement uses TRBV11-3 and TRBJ2-1; 7 positions agree with TRBD2. J gave up 7 bases and V 0 bases, and 6 bases lay outside the gene matches. Looked up from germline, CDR1 is SGHNT and CDR2 is YENEEA. There are 15 residues in the CDR3. The CDR3, as DNA: TGTGCCAGCAGCTTAGATCGTGTTAGCGGGAATGAGCAGTTCTTC. This codes for CASSLDRVSGNEQFF.

The chain has TRBV6-2 or TRBV6-3 and TRBJ2-3, with a possible D match to TRBD2 (6 bases). The CDR3 spans 15 residues. Trimming stripped 5 bases from V and 0 bases from J, with 12 bases between. Germline CDR1 MNHEY, CDR2 SVGEGT. This CDR3 is CASSARDWSTDTQYF. The CDR3, as DNA: TGTGCCAGCAGTGCCCGGGACTGGAGCACAGATACGCAGTATTTT.

The chain carries TRBV7-2 and TRBJ2-7, with 7 bases lining up with TRBD2. CDR1 SGHTA and CDR2 FQGNSA come from the germline V gene. CDR3 length: 15 residues. Trimming at V came to 0 bases and at J to 0 bases, leaving 2 bases not matched to a gene. CDR3 DNA sequence: TGTGCCAGCAGCTTAGCGGGAGGGAGCTCCTACGAGCAGTACTTC. Protein product: CASSLAGGSSYEQYF.

The chain combines TRBV7-2 with TRBJ2-1; 10 nucleotides match TRBD2. This CDR3 is built from 17 residues. Germline V lookup: CDR1 SGHTA, CDR2 FQGNSA. Trimming took 1 base from V and 8 from J; bases not matched to a gene: 11. The CDR3 spells CASSLVAAGGSRDEQFF. The CDR3 region has the DNA TGTGCCAGCAGCTTAGTAGCAGCGGGGGGGTCTCGGGATGAGCAGTTCTTC.

CDR3 coding DNA: TGTGCCAGCAGTTTAGACCGGGACTATACCTACAATGAGCAGTTCTTC. The encoded protein is CASSLDRDYTYNEQFF. The V and J genes are TRBV27 and TRBJ2-1, with 7 bases lining up with TRBD2. J was trimmed by 2 bases and V by 2 bases; bases with no gene match: 6. The CDR3 extends over 16 amino acids. The V gene's germline CDR1 is MNHEY and CDR2 SMNVEV (reference sequence).

This clone came up a few times. The V call is TRBV3-1 (or the pseudogene TRBV3-2), the J call TRBJ1-4, with 7 bases that match TRBD1. CDR1 is LGHDT and CDR2 is YNNKEL in the germline V gene (reference sequence). V lost 1 base and J lost 0; bases outside the gene matches: 8. The CDR3 consists of 18 residues. The CDR3 coding sequence is TGTGCCAGCAGCCAAGGGGACAGTGGCCTTGCAACTAATGAAAAACTGTTTTTT. It encodes CASSQGDSGLATNEKLFF.

This CDR3 reads CASSIAGDRALYNEQFF. The DNA for the CDR3 is TGTGCCAGTAGTATAGCCGGTGACAGGGCCCTCTACAATGAGCAGTTCTTC. The chain combines TRBV19 with TRBJ2-1; TRBD1 aligns across 7 bases. J lost 3 bases, V lost 1 base, and 9 bases had no gene match. The CDR3 consists of 17 residues. Germline CDR1 reads LNHDA; CDR2 reads SQIVND (reference sequence). The complete variable domain, with remaining parts taken from reference TRBV19 and TRBJ2-1, reads DGGITQSPKYLFRKEGQNVTLSCEQNLNHDAMYWYRQDPGQGLRLIYYSQIVNDFQKGDIAEGYSVSREKKESFPLTVTSAQKNPTAFYLCASSIAGDRALYNEQFFGPGTRLTVL.

The chain is built from TRBV10-3 and TRBJ2-3; TRBD2 agrees at 9 bases. Germline V lookup: CDR1 ENHRY, CDR2 SYGVKD. The CDR3 is 16 amino acids. With V trimmed by 0 bases and J by 4 bases, 5 bases remained unmatched. Here the CDR3 DNA reads TGTGCCATCAGTGAGTCGGCGGCGGGAGGGCCAGATACGCAGTATTTT. Translating it yields CAISESAAGGPDTQYF.

V and J are TRBV19 and TRBJ1-1, with D perhaps matching TRBD1 (6 bases). This CDR3 is 14 amino acids long. Germline CDR1 and CDR2: LNHDA and SQIVND (reference sequence). V was shortened by 4 bases and J by 3 bases, with 12 bases between the two germline ends. The CDR3 sequence: CASSTTTGYTEAFF. As DNA, the CDR3 is TGTGCCAGTAGTACCACAACAGGGTACACTGAAGCTTTCTTT.

The chain recombines TRBV19 with TRBJ1-2, with no clear D. CDR3 length equals 15 residues. The germline gives CDR1 LNHDA, CDR2 SQIVND (reference sequence). V lost 1 base, J lost 3 bases, and 12 bases lay in between. The CDR3 protein is CASSIGDSSYYGYTF. The CDR3 DNA sequence: TGTGCCAGTAGTATAGGAGATTCCTCTTACTATGGCTACACCTTC.

The chain is built from TRBV4-2 and TRBJ1-5; a possible D gene is TRBD1 (5 bases). V dropped 1 base and J dropped 4 bases, with 11 bases sitting between them. Germline CDR1 and CDR2: LGHNA and YNFKEQ. This CDR3 comprises 15 residues. Written as DNA, the CDR3 is TGTGCCAGCAGCCAAGTTGTAGGACAAAATCAGCCCCAGCATTTT. It specifies CASSQVVGQNQPQHF.

CDR3 coding DNA: TGCGCCAGCAGCCAAGATGAGCGGGGACCCTACAATGAGCAGTTCTTC. Translated, it gives CASSQDERGPYNEQFF. This chain links TRBV4-3 with TRBJ2-1, with 7 nucleotides matching TRBD2. Germline CDR1 LGHNA, CDR2 YSLEER. V shed 0 bases, J shed 2 bases, and the junction held 4 bases outside the gene matches. The CDR3 has 16 residues.

This chain links TRBV27 with TRBJ1-2; D possibly corresponds to TRBD1 (6 bases). Germline V lookup: CDR1 MNHEY, CDR2 SMNVEV (reference sequence). The CDR3 is 16 amino acids. V was clipped by 4 bases and J by 8 bases, with 23 bases between them. The CDR3, as DNA: TGTGCCAGCAGTTCAACCGGACAGTCTAAACGGGGAGGCTACACCTTC. This sequence encodes CASSSTGQSKRGGYTF.

The V call is TRBV14, the J call TRBJ2-3, with a weak D call TRBD1 (5 bases). This CDR3 is built from 16 residues. V was pared by 3 bases and J by 5 bases, with 18 bases between. CDR1 and CDR2 from the germline V gene are SGHDN and FVKESK. Written as DNA, the CDR3 is TGTGCCAGCAGCCACCCCAGGGTAGGGTCGGGAGATACGCAGTATTTT. Protein: CASSHPRVGSGDTQYF.

The chain employs TRBV18 and TRBJ2-7, with 10 bases that match TRBD1. Trimming at V came to 2 bases and at J to 2 bases, leaving 3 bases not matched to a gene. This CDR3 is 15 amino acids long. Germline V gives CDR1 KGHSH, CDR2 LQKENI. CDR3 in amino acids: CASSPGTGVTYEQYF. The DNA for the CDR3 is TGTGCCAGCTCACCAGGGACAGGGGTTACCTACGAGCAGTACTTC. Variable domain in full (rest from reference TRBV18 and TRBJ2-7): NAGVMQNPRHLVRRRGQEARLRCSPMKGHSHVYWYRQLPEEGLKFMVYLQKENIIDESGMPKERFSAEFPKEGPSILRIQQVVRGDSAAYFCASSPGTGVTYEQYFGPGTRLTVT.

The chain couples TRBV5-1 to TRBJ2-7; D is perhaps TRBD2 (6 bases). Looked up from germline, CDR1 is SGHRS and CDR2 is YFSETQ. CDR3 length: 13 residues. V was clipped by 1 base and J by 3 bases, with 8 bases between them. The CDR3 sequence: CASSLQGGYEQYF. CDR3 nucleotides: TGCGCCAGCAGCTTGCAGGGAGGCTACGAGCAGTACTTC.

In this sample, this clone turned up a few times. Other DNA sequences in this specimen translate into the identical CDR3. The rearrangement links TRBV28 to TRBJ1-4; the match to TRBD1 covers 9 bases. This CDR3 region has 14 residues. Germline V CDR1 and CDR2: MDHEN, SYDVKM. Trimming took 5 bases from V and 4 from J; bases not matched to a gene: 2. CDR3 nucleotides: TGTGCCAGCAGTGGGACAGGGATTAATGAAAAACTGTTTTTT. Encoded protein: CASSGTGINEKLFF.

The J gene is TRBJ2-5, the V gene TRBV29-1, with 8 nucleotides matching TRBD2. This CDR3 is built from 14 residues. The germline CDR1 and CDR2 sequences are SQVTM and ANQGSEA. V lost 5 bases and J lost 4; bases outside the gene matches: 9. The CDR3 DNA sequence: TGCAGCGTTTCCATGATGGCGGGAGGAGAGACCCAGTACTTC. It codes for CSVSMMAGGETQYF. The full variable domain, its missing parts supplied by reference TRBV29-1 and TRBJ2-5, is SAVISQKPSRDICQRGTSLTIQCQVDSQVTMMFWYRQQPGQSLTLIATANQGSEATYESGFVIDKFPISRPNLTFSTLTVSNMSPEDSSIYLCSVSMMAGGETQYFGPGTRLLVL.

The chain carries TRBV6-6 and TRBJ2-3; maybe TRBD1 (5 bases). V lost 2 bases and J 4 bases, leaving 10 bases between the germline ends. Germline V lookup: CDR1 MNHNY, CDR2 SVGAGI (reference sequence). The length of the CDR3 is 14 residues. This CDR3 is CASSYQGGSDTQYF. In nucleotides, the CDR3 is TGTGCCAGCAGTTACCAGGGTGGTTCAGATACGCAGTATTTT.

The chain joins TRBV2 to TRBJ2-4; 9 nucleotides align to TRBD2. CDR3 length: 17 residues. The germline gives CDR1 SNHLY, CDR2 FYNNEI. V was clipped by 3 bases and J by 6 bases; unmatched bases: 12. The CDR3 DNA is TGTGCCAGCAGTGACGGACTAGCGATGGGGTACGGAAACATTCAGTACTTC. Its protein is CASSDGLAMGYGNIQYF.